The 19 T cell receptor beta chains in this list originate from one sample, sequenced in a study of identical twins. From the 5' RACE reads, TCRdb called clonotypes with MiXCR, one entry per CDR3 protein. The sample holds about 1.7 million distinct CDR3 sequences, less than 35% seen once. The sequencing sample was made of cord blood. The source of these receptors is a newborn girl in good health.

The CDR3 DNA reads as TGTGCTAGTGGTTTCATTAGGACCATTAGCGGGAGCCTCCAGGATGAGCAGTTCTTC. It codes for CASGFIRTISGSLQDEQFF. V gene TRBV12-5 combines with J gene TRBJ2-1; 9 bases agree with TRBD2. Germline V gene data show CDR1 as LGHNT and CDR2 as FRNRAP. Trimming at V came to 3 bases and at J to 8 bases, leaving 20 bases not matched to a gene. This CDR3 is 19 amino acids long.

The rearrangement links TRBV6-1 to TRBJ1-1; D is perhaps TRBD1 (5 bases). This CDR3 comprises 15 residues. Germline CDR1 reads MNHNS; CDR2 reads SASEGT. V was pared by 2 bases and J by 1 base, with 11 bases between. CDR3 amino acids: CASSEFGGRNTEAFF. CDR3 nucleotide sequence: TGTGCCAGCAGTGAATTCGGGGGTAGGAACACTGAAGCTTTCTTT.

V usage is TRBV7-9 and J usage is TRBJ1-1; D is unclear. The germline CDR1 and CDR2 sequences are SEHNR and FQNEAQ (reference sequence). V was trimmed by 1 base and J by 8 bases, leaving 14 bases between them. CDR3 length equals 14 residues. Here the CDR3 reads CASSLGFGNAEAFF. CDR3 bases: TGTGCCAGCAGCTTAGGTTTTGGGAACGCGGAAGCTTTCTTT.

J is TRBJ1-1 and V is TRBV10-3, with D uncertain. Deletions cut 11 bases from V and 4 bases from J, with 11 bases between. The CDR3 contains 11 residues. Germline V gene data show CDR1 as ENHRY and CDR2 as SYGVKD. The CDR3 DNA sequence: TGTGCCGCGGGTAGTGGCACTGAAGCTTTCTTT. It codes for CAAGSGTEAFF.

The V gene is TRBV5-1, the J gene TRBJ1-2; the D gene is possibly TRBD1 (6 bases). V gave up 1 base and J gave up 6 bases, with 16 bases separating them. From germline, CDR1 is SGHRS and CDR2 YFSETQ. This CDR3 has 15 amino acids. CDR3 in DNA: TGCGCCAGCAGCTTGTGGATCGGGACAAAGAATGGCTACACCTTC. As protein: CASSLWIGTKNGYTF.

Only a few counts were recorded for this clonotype. V usage is TRBV24-1 and J usage is TRBJ2-5; 7 nucleotides align to TRBD1. Germline assignment: CDR1 KGHDR and CDR2 SFDVKD. V trimming: 5 bases; J trimming: 5 bases; junction bases outside the gene matches: 10. The CDR3 loop spans 15 amino acids. This CDR3 is CATSVDDRVRETQYF. The CDR3 coding sequence is TGTGCCACCAGTGTCGACGACAGGGTGCGGGAGACCCAGTACTTC.

This clonotype was observed a handful of times. This chain links TRBV27 with TRBJ2-7, with 7 nucleotides matching TRBD1. J gave up 2 bases and V 5 bases, and 6 bases lay outside the gene matches. This CDR3 region has 14 residues. Germline CDR1 and CDR2: MNHEY and SMNVEV (reference sequence). This CDR3 is CASSTQDRAYEQYF. The CDR3 region has the DNA TGTGCCAGCAGTACCCAAGACAGGGCCTACGAGCAGTACTTC.

This clonotype appeared many times. This rearrangement joins TRBV29-1 to TRBJ2-5; D not certain. CDR1 is SQVTM and CDR2 is ANQGSEA in the germline V gene. The CDR3 spans 13 residues. Trimming left V 3 bases short and J 4 bases short, with 12 bases between. The CDR3 region is CSVEAGRRETQYF. The DNA of the CDR3 is TGCAGCGTTGAGGCAGGCAGGAGAGAGACCCAGTACTTC.

The gene calls are TRBV3-1 and TRBJ2-5, with D perhaps TRBD2 (5 bases). Trimming left V 1 base short and J 4 bases short, with 10 bases between. From germline, CDR1 is LGHDT and CDR2 YNNKEL (reference sequence). The CDR3 spans 14 residues. The CDR3 protein is CASSQGPGSETQYF. The CDR3 DNA reads as TGTGCCAGCAGCCAAGGACCGGGGTCAGAGACCCAGTACTTC.

V is TRBV18 and J is TRBJ1-5; possibly TRBD1 for D (5 bases). From germline, CDR1 is KGHSH and CDR2 LQKENI. There are 14 residues in the CDR3. Trimming left V 4 bases short and J 4 bases short, with 11 bases between. The CDR3 protein is CASSRDVGNQPQHF. CDR3 nucleotide sequence: TGTGCCAGCTCACGGGACGTTGGAAATCAGCCCCAGCATTTT.

This chain connects TRBV4-2 to TRBJ2-5; 9 nucleotides agree with TRBD2. The junction had 9 bases not matched to a gene; V was cut back by 0 bases and J by 4 bases. The CDR3 spans 17 residues. Germline V lookup: CDR1 LGHNA, CDR2 YNFKEQ. CDR3 DNA sequence: TGTGCCAGCAGCCAAGAGCTGGGACTAGCCTTAGGAGAGACCCAGTACTTC. Encoded protein: CASSQELGLALGETQYF.

This chain uses TRBV7-2 with TRBJ2-1, with 9 bases identical to TRBD2. CDR1 is SGHTA and CDR2 is FQGNSA in the germline V gene. With V trimmed by 2 bases and J by 7 bases, 12 bases remained unmatched. The CDR3 has 17 residues. CDR3 nucleotide sequence: TGTGCCAGCAGCTTATCTGGGCGGGGGGGCCTTGGGAATGAGCAGTTCTTC. It encodes CASSLSGRGGLGNEQFF.

This clonotype occurred a few times. The chain is built from TRBV6-5 and TRBJ2-3, with TRBD2 matching 9 bases. V gave up 2 bases and J gave up 6 bases; unmatched junction bases: 9. CDR3 size: 16 residues. Germline V gene sequence: CDR1 MNHEY, CDR2 SVGAGI. For the CDR3, the DNA is TGTGCCAGCAGTTACGGTTTAGCGGGAGTTCTGGATACGCAGTATTTT. It specifies CASSYGLAGVLDTQYF.

At least ten counts were recorded for this clonotype. The rearrangement joins TRBV12-3 or TRBV12-4 to TRBJ2-5, with 9 bases aligning to TRBD1. The V gene end was trimmed by 3 bases and the J gene end by 4 bases; junction bases not matched to a gene: 3. CDR3 length: 14 amino acids. CDR3 DNA: TGTGCCAGCAGTTTTACAGGGGGCGCAGAGACCCAGTACTTC. Translated: CASSFTGGAETQYF.

The chain carries TRBV12-3 or TRBV12-4 and TRBJ2-1; D remains unclear. This CDR3 spans 13 amino acids. V lost 6 bases and J lost 0, with 6 bases in between. The CDR3 here is CASRLISYNEQFF. DNA of the CDR3: TGTGCCAGCAGACTGATCTCCTACAATGAGCAGTTCTTC.

In its sample, this clonotype was seen a few times. This sequence joins TRBV20-1 and TRBJ1-5, with 9 nucleotides matching TRBD1. Losses at the gene ends were 4 bases for V and 5 bases for J; bases not matched to a gene: 6. The CDR3 sequence is 14 residues long. Germline CDR1 DFQATT, CDR2 SNEGSKA (reference sequence). Written as DNA, the CDR3 is TGCAGTGCTAAGAGAGGACAGGGGTATCAGCCCCAGCATTTT. Encoded protein: CSAKRGQGYQPQHF.

This clonotype has just a few counts. This chain joins TRBV6-6 and TRBJ2-6; D possibly corresponds to TRBD1 (5 bases). V shed 6 bases and J shed 0 bases, with 12 bases lying between them. Germline V lookup: CDR1 MNHNY, CDR2 SVGAGI (reference sequence). The CDR3 runs 16 residues. The CDR3 spells CASRRQPSSGANVLTF. For the CDR3, the DNA is TGTGCCAGCAGACGACAGCCCAGCTCTGGGGCCAACGTCCTGACTTTC.

The chain joins TRBV6-1 to TRBJ2-1; 8 bases match TRBD1. Per germline, CDR1 MNHNS and CDR2 SASEGT. The CDR3 contains 17 residues. Trimming cost V 6 bases and J 6 bases; bases outside gene matches: 16. The CDR3 bases are TGTGCCAGCAGGAACTACGACAGGGGCAATACTGTCAATGAGCAGTTCTTC. Translating gives CASRNYDRGNTVNEQFF.

This clonotype was picked up one time. The J gene is TRBJ1-1, the V gene TRBV7-9, with a tentative D call TRBD1 (5 bases). V was pared by 2 bases and J by 1 base, with 14 bases between. Germline V CDR1 and CDR2: SEHNR, FQNEAQ (reference sequence). CDR3 length: 16 amino acids. CDR3 sequence (DNA): TGTGCCAGCAGCTTAACTTCTGGGGCGCCGAACACTGAAGCTTTCTTT. Translation: CASSLTSGAPNTEAFF.